Given below is one T cell receptor (beta chain) in context. Its specific antigen is unknown. Base qualities are missing; no much larger clone stands one base away. Reading the label with the study, this specimen's treatment or condition is: allogeneic hematopoietic cell transplantation with graft depleted of TCRalphabeta T cells and CD19 B cells. Transplant recipients were children who received TCRalphabeta/CD19-depleted allogeneic hematopoietic cell grafts. The data stem from a study of T-cell reconstitution after alpha-beta-depleted transplantation in children (dated by TCRdb to 2016 to 2017). Background for the entire study: The study quantitatively tracked T-cell immune reconstitution after TCRalphabeta/CD19-depleted allogeneic hematopoietic cell transplantation in children using TCR repertoire profiling.

The library was generated by PCR. The sequencer was an Illumina HiSeq 2500. Molecular barcoding was employed in the preparation of TCR libraries, with unique molecular identifiers being used to normalize TCRbeta repertoire quantification. The public reads were quality trimmed at Q25 with fastp and then assembled into clones with MiXCR by TCRdb, keeping productive beta chains. Here each entry gathers all rows of one CDR3 protein and keeps the most common genes and DNA. For this sample there are over 400,000 distinct CDR3 sequences; 43% appear just once. Around 29% of the sample belongs to the ten largest clones. Including the terminal cysteine and phenylalanine, the CDR3 comprises 12 residues. The sequence is cut down to CDR3 DNA, 36 bases in frame from base 1. V is reduced by 1 base and J by 13 bases, leaving a spacing of 11 bases between them. CDR1 and CDR2 are drawn from the germline V gene (reference sequence): SEHNR, FQNEAQ.

General conclusions and limits of the study: About two months after transplant, the apparently early recovery of alphabetaT-cell counts reportedly depended on just several hundred clones that had expanded rapidly and came from non-depleted graft cells. In some patients, high TCRbeta diversity at day 60 was attributed to recipient T cells and intrathymic progenitors that had survived conditioning. Over subsequent months, a decline in hyperexpanded clone frequencies was noted, and after one year, T-cell counts and TCRbeta diversity were mostly ascribed to newly produced T cells.

The source material was PBMCs, sampled before TCRalphabeta/CD19-depleted stem cell transplant. The chain joins TRBV7-9 to TRBJ2-1, with TRBD1 tentatively as D gene (6 bases match). The receptor's source is a girl aged 2 to 9 with aplastic anemia, due to receive a stem cell transplant. The CDR3 protein sequence reads: CASSLETGEQFF. The nucleotides read TGTGCCAGCAGCTTAGAGACAGGTGAACAGTTCTTC.